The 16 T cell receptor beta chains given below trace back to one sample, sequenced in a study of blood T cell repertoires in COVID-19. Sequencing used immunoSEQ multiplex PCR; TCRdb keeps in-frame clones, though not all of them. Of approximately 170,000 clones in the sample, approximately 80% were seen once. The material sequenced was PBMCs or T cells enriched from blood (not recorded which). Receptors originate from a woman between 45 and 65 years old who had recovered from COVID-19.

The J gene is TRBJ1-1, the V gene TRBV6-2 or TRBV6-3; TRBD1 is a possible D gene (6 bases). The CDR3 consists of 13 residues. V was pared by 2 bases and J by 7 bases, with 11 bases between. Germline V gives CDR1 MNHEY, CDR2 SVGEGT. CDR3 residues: CASSYGGRNEAFF. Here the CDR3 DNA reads TGTGCCAGCAGTTACGGGGGCCGGAATGAAGCTTTCTTT.

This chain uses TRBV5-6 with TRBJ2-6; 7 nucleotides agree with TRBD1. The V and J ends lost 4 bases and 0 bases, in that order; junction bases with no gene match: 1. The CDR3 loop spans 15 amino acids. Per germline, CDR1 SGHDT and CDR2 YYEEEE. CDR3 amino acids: CASSQGVSGANVLTF. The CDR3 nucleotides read TGTGCCAGCAGCCAGGGGGTCTCTGGGGCCAACGTCCTGACTTTC.

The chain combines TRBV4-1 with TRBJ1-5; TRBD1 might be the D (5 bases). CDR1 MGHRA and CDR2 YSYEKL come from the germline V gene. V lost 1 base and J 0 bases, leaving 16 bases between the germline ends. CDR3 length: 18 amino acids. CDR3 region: CASSQVIGGARSNQPQHF. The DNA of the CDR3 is TGCGCCAGCAGCCAAGTCATAGGAGGGGCGCGTAGCAATCAGCCCCAGCATTTT.

The CDR3 sequence: CASSFWRTGGLGAGELFF. CDR3 DNA: TGTGCCAGCAGCTTTTGGCGGACGGGAGGGCTTGGGGCCGGGGAGCTGTTTTTT. This chain uses TRBV11-2 with TRBJ2-2, with 8 bases aligning to TRBD2. Germline lookup yields CDR1 SGHAT and CDR2 FQNNGV. There are 18 residues in the CDR3. The ends lost 3 bases at V and 6 bases at J; junction bases unmatched: 15.

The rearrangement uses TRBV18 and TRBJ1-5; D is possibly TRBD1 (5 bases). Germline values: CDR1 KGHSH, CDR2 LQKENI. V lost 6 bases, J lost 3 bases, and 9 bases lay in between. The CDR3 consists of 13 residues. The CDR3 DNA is TGTGCCAGCTCCGACAGCGTCAATCAGCCCCAGCATTTT. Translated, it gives CASSDSVNQPQHF. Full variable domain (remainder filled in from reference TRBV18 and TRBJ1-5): NAGVMQNPRHLVRRRGQEARLRCSPMKGHSHVYWYRQLPEEGLKFMVYLQKENIIDESGMPKERFSAEFPKEGPSILRIQQVVRGDSAAYFCASSDSVNQPQHFGDGTRLSIL.

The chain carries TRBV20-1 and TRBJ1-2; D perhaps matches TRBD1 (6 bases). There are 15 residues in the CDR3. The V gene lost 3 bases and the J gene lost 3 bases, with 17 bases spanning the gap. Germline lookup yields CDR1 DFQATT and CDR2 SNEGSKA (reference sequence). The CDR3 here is CSASQHSQGYYGYTF. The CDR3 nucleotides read TGCAGTGCTAGTCAACATTCCCAGGGGTACTATGGCTACACCTTC.

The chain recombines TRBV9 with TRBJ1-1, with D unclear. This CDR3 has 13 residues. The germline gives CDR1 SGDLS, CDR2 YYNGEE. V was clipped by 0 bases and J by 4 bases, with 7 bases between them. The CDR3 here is CASSVDLVTEAFF. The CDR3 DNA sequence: TGTGCCAGCAGCGTAGACTTGGTCACTGAAGCTTTCTTT. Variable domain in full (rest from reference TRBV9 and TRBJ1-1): DSGVTQTPKHLITATGQRVTLRCSPRSGDLSVYWYQQSLDQGLQFLIQYYNGEERAKGNILERFSAQQFPDLHSELNLSSLELGDSALYFCASSVDLVTEAFFGQGTRLTVV.

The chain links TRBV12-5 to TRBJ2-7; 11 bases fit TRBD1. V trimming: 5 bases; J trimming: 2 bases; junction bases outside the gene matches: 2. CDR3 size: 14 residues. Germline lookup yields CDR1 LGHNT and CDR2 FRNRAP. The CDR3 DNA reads TGTGCTAGTGGTACGGGACAGGGGGCCTACGAGCAGTACTTC. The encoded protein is CASGTGQGAYEQYF.

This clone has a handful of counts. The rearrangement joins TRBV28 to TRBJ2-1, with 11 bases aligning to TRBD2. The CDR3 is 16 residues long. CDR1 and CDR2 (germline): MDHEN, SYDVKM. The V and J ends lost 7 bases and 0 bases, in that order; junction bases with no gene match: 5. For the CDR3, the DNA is TGTGCCAGCACCCCGGGACTAGCGGTCTCCTACAATGAGCAGTTCTTC. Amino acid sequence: CASTPGLAVSYNEQFF. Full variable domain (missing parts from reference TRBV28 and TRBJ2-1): DVKVTQSSRYLVKRTGEKVFLECVQDMDHENMFWYRQDPGLGLRLIYFSYDVKMKEKGDIPEGYSVSREKKERFSLILESASTNQTSMYLCASTPGLAVSYNEQFFGPGTRLTVL.

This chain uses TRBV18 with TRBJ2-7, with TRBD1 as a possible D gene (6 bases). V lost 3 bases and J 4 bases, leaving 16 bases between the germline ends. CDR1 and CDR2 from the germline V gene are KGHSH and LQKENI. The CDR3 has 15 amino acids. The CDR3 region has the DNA TGTGCCAGCTCACCCCGGGACATAACCTCTTACGAGCAGTACTTC. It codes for CASSPRDITSYEQYF.

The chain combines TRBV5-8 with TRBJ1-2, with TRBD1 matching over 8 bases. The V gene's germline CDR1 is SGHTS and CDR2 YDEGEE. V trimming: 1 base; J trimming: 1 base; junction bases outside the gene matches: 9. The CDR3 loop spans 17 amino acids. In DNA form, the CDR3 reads TGTGCCAGCAGCTTGAGGTTGTGGACAGGGAGTAACTATGGCTACACCTTC. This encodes CASSLRLWTGSNYGYTF.

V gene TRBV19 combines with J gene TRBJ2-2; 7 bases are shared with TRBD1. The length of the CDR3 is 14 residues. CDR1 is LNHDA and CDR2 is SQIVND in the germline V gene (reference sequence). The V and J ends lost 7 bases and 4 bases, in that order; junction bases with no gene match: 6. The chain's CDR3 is CASTTGVGTGELFF. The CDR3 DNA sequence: TGTGCCAGTACCACAGGGGTGGGCACCGGGGAGCTGTTTTTT.

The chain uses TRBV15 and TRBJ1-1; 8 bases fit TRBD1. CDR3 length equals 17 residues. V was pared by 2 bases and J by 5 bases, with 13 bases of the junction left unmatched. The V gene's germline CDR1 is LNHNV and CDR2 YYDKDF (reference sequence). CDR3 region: CATSRTSGGGIRTEAFF. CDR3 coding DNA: TGTGCCACCAGCAGAACATCAGGGGGCGGGATAAGGACTGAAGCTTTCTTT.

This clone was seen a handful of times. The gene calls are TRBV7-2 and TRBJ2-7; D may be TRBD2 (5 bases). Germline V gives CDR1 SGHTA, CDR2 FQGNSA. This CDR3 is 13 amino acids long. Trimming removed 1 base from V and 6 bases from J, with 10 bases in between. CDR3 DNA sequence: TGTGCCAGCAGCTTAGGGTTCGGAGGCGAGCAGTACTTC. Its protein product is CASSLGFGGEQYF.

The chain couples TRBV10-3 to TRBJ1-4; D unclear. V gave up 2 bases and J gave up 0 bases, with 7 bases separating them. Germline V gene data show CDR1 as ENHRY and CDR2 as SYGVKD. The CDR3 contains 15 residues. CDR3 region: CAISETDATNEKLFF. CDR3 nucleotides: TGTGCCATCAGTGAGACAGATGCAACTAATGAAAAACTGTTTTTT.

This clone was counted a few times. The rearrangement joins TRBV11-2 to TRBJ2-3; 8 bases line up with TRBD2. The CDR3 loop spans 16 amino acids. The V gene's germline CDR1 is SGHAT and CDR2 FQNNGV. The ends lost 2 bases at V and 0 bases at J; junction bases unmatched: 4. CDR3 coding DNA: TGTGCCAGCAGCTTAACGGGAGGGCTCAGCACAGATACGCAGTATTTT. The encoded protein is CASSLTGGLSTDTQYF.